This T cell receptor (beta chain) stems from a study of blood T cell repertoires in COVID-19. On the study more broadly: Researchers got acute and convalescent COVID-19 samples from the United States, Italy and Spain. The cDNA or gDNA used as material had been derived from T cells, B-cell-depleted T cells, or PBMCs.

Germline CDR1 and CDR2: LGHNA and YSLEER. The CDR3 totals 16 residues. After removal of 4 bases from V and 6 bases from J, the junction contained 12 bases not matched to a gene. Original processing notes: Cell counts per sample came from amplifying reference gene primers. The table came from immunoSEQ multiplex PCR; TCRdb's copy has only in-frame clones and leaves some out. V and J calls and clone size are as listed in that table; D and trimming were resolved from the DNA. The data show around 150,000 clones, with around 90% seen just once and roughly 4.5% held by the top ten. This TCR was recovered from a woman aged 55-70 years with active or convalescent COVID-19. Sequencing was done on a sample of peripheral blood. The J gene is TRBJ1-2, the V gene TRBV4-3; TRBD1 agrees at 9 bases. CDR3 nucleotide sequence: TGCGCCAGCAGCCTTTCCCGGGACAGGGCTGATAATGGCTACACCTTC. It yields the protein CASSLSRDRADNGYTF.